Detailed here is one TCR beta chain. This clone was recorded a few times. Which antigen it targets is not known. Per-base quality was not reported, and no clone a single base away is much larger than it. In light of the paper, this sample's time point label describes: baseline before first vaccination. Vaccinee samples came from UK trials COV001 and COV002, including a single-blind randomized controlled phase 2/3 trial of AZD1222 (ChAdOx1 nCoV-19) in healthy adults. For TCRbeta chain sequencing, PBMC samples were collected from trial participants at day 0 and at day 28 after the second dose. The CDR3 goes from the cysteine to the phenylalanine over 20 residues. The kept DNA is CDR3 alone, 60 bases in frame from the first base. V loses 4 bases at its end and J loses 4 bases; junction bases beyond the gene matches: 22. Via the germline V gene, CDR1 is MGHRA and CDR2 YSYEKL. This sample stems from a study of T cell responses to AZD1222 COVID-19 vaccine (dated by TCRdb to about 2021). In terms of the full investigation: Because spike-specific TCR depth and breadth did not differ between the two schedules, AZD1222 recipients who got a second dose at roughly 4 weeks were pooled with those who got a second dose at roughly 12 weeks. A total of approximately 240 trial participants underwent TCR sequencing, of whom roughly 210 had received two doses of AZD1222 and about 25 had received two doses of the MenACWY control vaccine. Trial participants were enrolled by age into subgroups of 18-55, 56-69 and 70-plus years, and roughly 150, 30 and 60 TCR-sequenced participants, respectively, were included in these subgroups. Study-wide conclusions, independent of this receptor: Conclusions about previously exposed vaccinees are limited because only 5 or 6 AZD1222 recipients were SARS-CoV-2 seropositive at baseline. The 56-69-year group was small, and its depth increase did not reach significance, likely because of low power. Participants were mostly white British, with more females than males. The authors suggested clonal diversity may have been underestimated. Because no day 14 peak-response samples were available, the repertoires could be characterized only after the peak T cell response. Reportedly, almost half of the unique spike-specific TCRs recognized epitopes lying outside the regions that are mutated in the B.1.351 and B.1.1.7 variants. A significant rise in spike-specific TCR breadth and depth was observed after two AZD1222 doses relative to day 0 and relative to MenACWY recipients. Vaccine-associated CD4 TCRs spanned the whole spike protein, with dominant responses in regions 160-218 and 743-854.

The CDR3 regions of human TCRbeta chains were analyzed by immunosequencing. The study's own analysis went as follows. Repertoire TCRs were matched against a reference library of SARS-CoV-2-specific TCRs generated with the MIRA antigen-specificity platform. Breadth was defined as the fraction of unique TCRs that were SARS-CoV-2-associated. Depth was defined as the fraction of total T cells that were SARS-CoV-2-associated. Using the MIRA data, every spike-specific TCR was mapped to the spike region that the TCR reacted to and assigned to either a CD4 or a CD8 class. Log10-transformed breadth and depth values were compared by one-way ANOVA with Sidak's multiple comparisons tests. Entries here come from immuneACCESS through TCRdb and include only in-frame sequences with V and J called. Some clones fail to appear in such tables; in the studies checked, an unresolved V gene covers under half of the shortfall, and the cause of the remainder is unknown. From that table come the V and J calls and clone size; the DNA was used to work out D and trimming. The sample yields approximately 94,000 clones; about 88% were counted once. In total, the top ten clones hold 1.8% of the sample.

Recombination connected TRBV4-1 to TRBJ1-2, with 9 bases in between that match TRBD1. The receptor's source is an adult in good health. Sample: peripheral blood, taken on day 0 of AZD1222 vaccination. The CDR3 here reads CASSPSGLTRDREAVYGYTF. The sequenced DNA is TGCGCCAGCAGCCCGAGTGGTCTCACCCGGGACAGGGAGGCAGTCTATGGCTACACCTTC.